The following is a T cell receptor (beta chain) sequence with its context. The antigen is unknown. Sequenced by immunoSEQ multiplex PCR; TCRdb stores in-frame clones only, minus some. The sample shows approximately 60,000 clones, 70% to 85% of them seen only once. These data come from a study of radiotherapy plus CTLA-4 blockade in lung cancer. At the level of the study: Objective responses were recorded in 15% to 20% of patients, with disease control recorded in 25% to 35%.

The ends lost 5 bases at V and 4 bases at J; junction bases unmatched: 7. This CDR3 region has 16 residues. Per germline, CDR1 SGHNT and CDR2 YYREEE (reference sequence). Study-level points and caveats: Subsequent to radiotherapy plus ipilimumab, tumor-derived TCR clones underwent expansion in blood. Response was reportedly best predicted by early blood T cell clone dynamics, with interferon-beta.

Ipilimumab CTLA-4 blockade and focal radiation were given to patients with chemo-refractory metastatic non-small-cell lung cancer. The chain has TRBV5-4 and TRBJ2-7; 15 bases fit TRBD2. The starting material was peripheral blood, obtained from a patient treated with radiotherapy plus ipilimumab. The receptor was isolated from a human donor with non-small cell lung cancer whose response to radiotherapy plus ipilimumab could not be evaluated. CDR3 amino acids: CASRPGTSGRKYEQYF. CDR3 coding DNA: TGTGCCAGCAGGCCCGGGACTAGCGGGAGGAAATACGAGCAGTACTTC.